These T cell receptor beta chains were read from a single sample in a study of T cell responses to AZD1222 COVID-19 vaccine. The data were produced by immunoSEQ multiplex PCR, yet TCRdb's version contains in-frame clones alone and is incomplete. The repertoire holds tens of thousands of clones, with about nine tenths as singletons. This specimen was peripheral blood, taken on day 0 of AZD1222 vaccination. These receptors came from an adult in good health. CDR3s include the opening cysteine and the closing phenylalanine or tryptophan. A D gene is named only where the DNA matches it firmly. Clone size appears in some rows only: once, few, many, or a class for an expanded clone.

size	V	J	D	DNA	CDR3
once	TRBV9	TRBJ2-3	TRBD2	TGTGCCAGCAGCGTACGGGGGGGAAGCACAGATACGCAGTATTTT	CASSVRGGSTDTQYF
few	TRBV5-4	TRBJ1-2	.	TGTGCCAGCAGCTTGGGCTGGGCCTCCAACAACTATGGCTACACCTTC	CASSLGWASNNYGYTF
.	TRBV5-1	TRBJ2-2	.	TGCGCCAGCAGCCGAGCGAACACCGGGGAGCTGTTTTTT	CASSRANTGELFF
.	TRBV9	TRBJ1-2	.	TGTGCCAGCAGCGGCAGAAATTACTATGGCTACACCTTC	CASSGRNYYGYTF
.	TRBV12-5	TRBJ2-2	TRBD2	TGTGCTAGTGGTTTGGGCCTCGGGGTTAGGCCGGGGGGCACCGGGGAGCTGTTTTTT	CASGLGLGVRPGGTGELFF
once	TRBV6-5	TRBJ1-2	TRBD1	TGTGCCAGCAGTTTGACAGGGGACTATGGCTACACCTTC	CASSLTGDYGYTF
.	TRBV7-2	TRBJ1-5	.	TGTGCCAGCGGCCGGGTTTTGGATCAGCCCCAGCATTTT	CASGRVLDQPQHF
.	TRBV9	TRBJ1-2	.	TGTGCCAGCAGCGTAGCTGGCAGTTCTAACTATGGCTACACCTTC	CASSVAGSSNYGYTF
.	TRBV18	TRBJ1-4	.	TGTGCCAGCTCCCCGAGACCCCCGGGACATGATGAAAAACTGTTTTTT	CASSPRPPGHDEKLFF
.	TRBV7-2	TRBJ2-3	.	TGTGCCAGCAGCTTAATGTCTAGAACAGATACGCAGTATTTT	CASSLMSRTDTQYF
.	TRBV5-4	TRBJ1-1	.	TGTGCCAGCAGCTTGGAGCAATTCAGTACTGAAGCTTTCTTT	CASSLEQFSTEAFF
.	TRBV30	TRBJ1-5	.	TGTGCCTGGAGTGACAGGAGCAATCAGCCCCAGCATTTT	CAWSDRSNQPQHF
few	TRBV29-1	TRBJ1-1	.	TGCAGCGTGTGGGGGCGCGTGAACACTGAAGCTTTCTTT	CSVWGRVNTEAFF
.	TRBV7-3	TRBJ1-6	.	TGTGCCAGCAGCCTAGAAATCGGGACCCAATCACCCCTCCACTTT	CASSLEIGTQSPLHF
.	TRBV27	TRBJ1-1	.	TGTGCCAGCAGCCTGACAGAGAACACTGAAGCTTTCTTT	CASSLTENTEAFF
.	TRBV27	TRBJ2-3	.	TGTGCCAGCAGTTTATTTGACAGGAACACAGATACGCAGTATTTT	CASSLFDRNTDTQYF
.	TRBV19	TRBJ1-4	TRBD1	TGTGCCAGTTCAATTGGGGGGACAGTTGGTGAAAAACTGTTTTTT	CASSIGGTVGEKLFF
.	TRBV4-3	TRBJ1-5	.	TGCGCCAGCAGCCAAGACCTCAGCAATCAGCCCCAGCATTTT	CASSQDLSNQPQHF
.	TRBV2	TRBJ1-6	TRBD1	TGTGCCAGCCACCCGGGACAGGGGTTTAATTCACCCCTCCACTTT	CASHPGQGFNSPLHF
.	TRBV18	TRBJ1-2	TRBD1	TGTGCCAGCTCAGCCTCCGTTCAGGGGGATGGCTACACCTTC	CASSASVQGDGYTF
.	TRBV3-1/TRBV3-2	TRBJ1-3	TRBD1	TGTGCCAGCAGCGCCCCGGGGACAGGGTTTGGAAACACCATATATTTT	CASSAPGTGFGNTIYF
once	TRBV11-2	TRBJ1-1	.	TGTGCCAGCAGCTTAGCCGGAACAGGGTTGAACACTGAAGCTTTCTTT	CASSLAGTGLNTEAFF
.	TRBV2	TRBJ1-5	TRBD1	TGTGCCAGCAGACCCGACAGGGGAAACAATCAGCCCCAGCATTTT	CASRPDRGNNQPQHF
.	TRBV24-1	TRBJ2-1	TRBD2	TGTGCCACCAGTGTAGCGGGGGGGCCGGGCAATGAGCAGTTCTTC	CATSVAGGPGNEQFF
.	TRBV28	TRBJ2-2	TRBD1	TGTGCCAGCACCAAGGGACAGGGGGCCGGGGAGCTGTTTTTT	CASTKGQGAGELFF
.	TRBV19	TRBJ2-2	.	TGTGCCAGTAGTATAGAGTTCGCCGGGGAGCTGTTTTTT	CASSIEFAGELFF
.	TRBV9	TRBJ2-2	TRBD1	TGTGCCAGCAGCGTTAGGACAGGGCGGACCGGGGAGCTGTTTTTT	CASSVRTGRTGELFF
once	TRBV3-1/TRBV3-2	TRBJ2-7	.	TGTGCCAGCAGCCAATGGGGGCAGGACGAGCAGTACTTC	CASSQWGQDEQYF
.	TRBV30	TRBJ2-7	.	TGTGCCTGGACTCACGGCAACTACGAGCAGTACTTC	CAWTHGNYEQYF
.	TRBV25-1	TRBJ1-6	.	TGTGCCAGCAGCGCCGGGGCCTTTAATTCACCCCTCCACTTT	CASSAGAFNSPLHF
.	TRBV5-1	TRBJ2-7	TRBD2	TGCGCCAGCAGCTTGGTAGCGGGGGGGCTCGAGCAGTACTTC	CASSLVAGGLEQYF
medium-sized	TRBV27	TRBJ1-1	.	TGTGCCAGCAGTTCCTCGGCCCGGTACACTGAAGCTTTCTTT	CASSSSARYTEAFF
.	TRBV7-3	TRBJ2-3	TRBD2	TGTGCCAGCAGCGAAGGGACTAGCGGGAGAGATACGCAGTATTTT	CASSEGTSGRDTQYF
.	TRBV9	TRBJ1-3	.	TGTGCCAGCAGCGCCCGGGAGTCTACTCTCGGAAACACCATATATTTT	CASSARESTLGNTIYF
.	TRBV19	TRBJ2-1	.	TGTGCCAGTAGCACTAGCTCGAGGCGCAATGAGCAGTTCTTC	CASSTSSRRNEQFF
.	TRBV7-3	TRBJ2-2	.	TGTGCCAGCAGCTTAGTTCCCGCCGAGCTGTTTTTT	CASSLVPAELFF
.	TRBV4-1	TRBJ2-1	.	TGCGCCAGCAGCCAGGTTAGCGGACCTGAGCAGTTCTTC	CASSQVSGPEQFF
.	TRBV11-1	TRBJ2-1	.	TGTGCCAGCAGCTTAGAGCCCAGCTACAATGAGCAGTTCTTC	CASSLEPSYNEQFF
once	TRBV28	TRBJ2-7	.	TGTGCCAGCAGCCTGGTAACAAGCTCCTACGAGCAGTACTTC	CASSLVTSSYEQYF
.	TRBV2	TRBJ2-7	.	TGTGCCAGCAACAAGCGGCTCTCCTACGAGCAGTACTTC	CASNKRLSYEQYF
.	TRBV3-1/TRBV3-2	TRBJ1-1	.	TGTGCCAGCAGCCAAGATGGGGTTACTGAAGCTTTCTTT	CASSQDGVTEAFF
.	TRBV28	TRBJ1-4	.	TGTGCCAGCAGTAGGGTAAAAGCAACTAATGAAAAACTGTTTTTT	CASSRVKATNEKLFF
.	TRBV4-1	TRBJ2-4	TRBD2	TGCGCCAGCAGCCAAGGGACTAGCGTACACTTC	CASSQGTSVHF
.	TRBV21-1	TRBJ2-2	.	TGTGCCAGCAGCAAAGGGGATACAACAGAAAAGGAAGGAACCGGGGAGCTGTTTTTT	CASSKGDTTEKEGTGELFF
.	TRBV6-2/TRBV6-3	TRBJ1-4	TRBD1	TGTGCCAGCAGTCCCGACAGGGCCCCGGCAACTAATGAAAAACTGTTTTTT	CASSPDRAPATNEKLFF
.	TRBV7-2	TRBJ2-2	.	TGTGCCAGCGAAGCGGGACAGTACACCGGGGAGCTGTTTTTT	CASEAGQYTGELFF
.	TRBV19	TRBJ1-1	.	TGTGCCAGCCGAGGACATTTGAACACTGAAGCTTTCTTT	CASRGHLNTEAFF
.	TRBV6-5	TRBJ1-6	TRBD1	TGTGCCAGCAGGTGGGGACAGGACTATTCACCCCTCCACTTT	CASRWGQDYSPLHF
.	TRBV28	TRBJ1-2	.	TGTGCCAGCAGTTTTCGGAACTATGGCTACACCTTC	CASSFRNYGYTF
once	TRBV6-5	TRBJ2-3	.	TGTGCCAGCAGTTATAGTGATACGCAGTATTTT	CASSYSDTQYF
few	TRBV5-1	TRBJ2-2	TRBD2	TGCGCCAGCGCCGAAGGAGCGGGGTTCACCGGGGAGCTGTTTTTT	CASAEGAGFTGELFF
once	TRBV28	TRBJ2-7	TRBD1	TGTGCCAGCAGCCGGGACAGGCGTTCCTACGAGCAGTACTTC	CASSRDRRSYEQYF
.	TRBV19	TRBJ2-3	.	TGTGCCAGTAGTATTGGGGGGAGCACAGATACGCAGTATTTT	CASSIGGSTDTQYF
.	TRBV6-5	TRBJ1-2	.	TGTGCCACCATGACTCCCGGGGGCCGGGTCGGCTACACCTTC	CATMTPGGRVGYTF
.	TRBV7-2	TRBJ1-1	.	TGTGCCAGCAGCACGGCCTTCGACGGTCCGCAAGCTTTCTTT	CASSTAFDGPQAFF
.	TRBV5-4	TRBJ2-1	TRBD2	TGTGCCAGCAGCCCTAGCGGGGGGGCCCGAAATGAGCAGTTCTTC	CASSPSGGARNEQFF
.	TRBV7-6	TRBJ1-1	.	TGTGCCAGCAGCTTGGATCAGGGTGGGTTGGACACTGAAGCTTTCTTT	CASSLDQGGLDTEAFF
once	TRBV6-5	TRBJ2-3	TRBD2	TGTGCCAGCAAGGAGCGGGGGGGCCGATTAGATACGCAGTATTTT	CASKERGGRLDTQYF
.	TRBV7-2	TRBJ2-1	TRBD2	TGTGCCAGCAGCTTAGGGGCTAGCGGGGGGGAGCAGTTCTTC	CASSLGASGGEQFF